Following are 24 T cell receptor beta chains from one sample sequenced in a study of high-grade serous ovarian cancer treatment subgroups (dated by TCRdb to the early 2020s). The method behind the library was the immunoSEQ multiplex PCR assay. TCRdb's version of the immuneACCESS table is confined to in-frame rearrangements and falls short of the full clone set. An unresolved V gene accounts for under half of the shortfall where checked; the remainder is of unknown origin. Recorded for this sample are about 15,000 clones; approximately 87% of them occurred a single time. The top ten constitute 5% to 8% of the sample. Collection of tumor samples took place before definitive surgery or chemotherapy. Sequenced material: tumor tissue. These receptors originate from a human donor with high-grade serous ovarian cancer.

The V and J genes are TRBV18 and TRBJ1-3; 7 bases map to TRBD1. This CDR3 region has 14 residues. With 1 base clipped from V and 8 bases from J, the junction kept 5 bases outside the gene matches. Germline V CDR1 and CDR2: KGHSH, LQKENI. The chain's CDR3 is CASSPQNRGDTIYF. In DNA, the CDR3 is TGTGCCAGCTCACCACAGAACAGGGGAGACACCATATATTTT.

This chain connects TRBV7-2 to TRBJ2-5; 8 nucleotides match TRBD2. This CDR3 has 14 residues. J lost 2 bases, V lost 5 bases, and 4 bases had no gene match. CDR1 is SGHTA and CDR2 is FQGNSA in the germline V gene. The CDR3 loop reads CASSHQRGQETQYF. For the CDR3, the DNA is TGTGCCAGCAGCCATCAGCGGGGGCAAGAGACCCAGTACTTC.

The chain recombines TRBV27 with TRBJ1-4; 7 bases agree with TRBD1. Germline CDR1 MNHEY, CDR2 SMNVEV (reference sequence). The V and J ends lost 8 bases and 2 bases, in that order; junction bases with no gene match: 5. The length of the CDR3 is 14 residues. The chain's CDR3 is CASALTGTNEKLFF. CDR3 DNA: TGTGCCAGCGCATTGACAGGGACTAATGAAAAACTGTTTTTT.

J is TRBJ1-1 and V is TRBV7-3, with D possibly being TRBD1 (6 bases). The V end lost 5 bases, the J end lost 1 base, and 8 bases lay between the germline ends. This CDR3 comprises 13 residues. Germline V gives CDR1 SGHTA, CDR2 FQGTGA. CDR3 coding DNA: TGTGCCAGCAGCCCGGGACAGAACACTGAAGCTTTCTTT. Amino acid sequence: CASSPGQNTEAFF.

V and J are TRBV5-6 and TRBJ2-7, with TRBD1 identical over 9 bases. Germline V lookup: CDR1 SGHDT, CDR2 YYEEEE. J gave up 3 bases and V 3 bases, and 1 base lay outside the gene matches. CDR3 size: 13 residues. DNA of the CDR3: TGTGCCAGCAGCTGGGACAGGGTCTACGAGCAGTACTTC. Translating gives CASSWDRVYEQYF.

The genes are TRBV11-1 and TRBJ2-5, with 8 bases aligning to TRBD1. This CDR3 spans 14 amino acids. Trimming took 1 base from V and 4 from J; bases not matched to a gene: 2. CDR1 is SGHAT, CDR2 FQDESV, per germline (reference sequence). Here the CDR3 reads CASSLGTGLETQYF. Here the CDR3 DNA reads TGTGCCAGCAGCTTAGGGACAGGGTTAGAGACCCAGTACTTC.

Only one count was recorded for this clone. This rearrangement joins TRBV28 to TRBJ1-4; D is uncertain. V dropped 8 bases and J dropped 5 bases, with 9 bases sitting between them. This CDR3 region has 12 residues. Germline CDR1 MDHEN, CDR2 SYDVKM. The CDR3 reads CASGRMNEKLFF. CDR3 sequence (DNA): TGTGCCAGCGGCCGGATGAATGAAAAACTGTTTTTT. The variable domain in full, completed from reference TRBV28 and TRBJ1-4, reads DVKVTQSSRYLVKRTGEKVFLECVQDMDHENMFWYRQDPGLGLRLIYFSYDVKMKEKGDIPEGYSVSREKKERFSLILESASTNQTSMYLCASGRMNEKLFFGSGTQLSVL.

This chain joins TRBV28 and TRBJ1-1; D possibly corresponds to TRBD1 (6 bases). The V and J ends lost 5 bases and 4 bases respectively, with 20 bases between them. The CDR3 extends over 16 amino acids. CDR1 is MDHEN, CDR2 SYDVKM, per germline. The CDR3 nucleotides read TGTGCCAGCAGTCCTCCACAGGGAGCGTTGGGCACTGAAGCTTTCTTT. Amino acids: CASSPPQGALGTEAFF.

The chain carries TRBV5-6 and TRBJ1-1, with D perhaps matching TRBD1 (5 bases). Germline V gene data show CDR1 as SGHDT and CDR2 as YYEEEE. This CDR3 has 15 amino acids. V lost 4 bases and J lost 4, with 17 bases in between. The CDR3 loop is CASSRGRVFGTEAFF. The CDR3 bases are TGTGCCAGCAGCAGGGGTCGGGTTTTTGGCACTGAAGCTTTCTTT.

Only one count was recorded for this clone. The V call is TRBV5-1, the J call TRBJ2-5, with D perhaps TRBD1 or TRBD2 (5 bases each). This CDR3 has 14 amino acids. Trimming removed 5 bases from V and 2 bases from J, with 13 bases in between. Looked up from germline, CDR1 is SGHRS and CDR2 is YFSETQ. CDR3 bases: TGCGCCAGCAGGTCGGGGCTTGGGCAAGAGACCCAGTACTTC. Its protein is CASRSGLGQETQYF. Full variable domain (outside the CDR3, taken from reference TRBV5-1 and TRBJ2-5): KAGVTQTPRYLIKTRGQQVTLSCSPISGHRSVSWYQQTPGQGLQFLFEYFSETQRNKGNFPGRFSGRQFSNSRSEMNVSTLELGDSALYLCASRSGLGQETQYFGPGTRLLVL.

This clone was detected only a few times. The V gene is TRBV18, the J gene TRBJ2-5, with D tentatively TRBD1 (6 bases). The germline V gene encodes CDR1 KGHSH and CDR2 LQKENI. The CDR3 loop spans 14 amino acids. Between the trimmed V and J ends, which lost 5 bases and 7 bases, there was a span of 17 bases. The CDR3: CASSSTTGSGTQYF. CDR3 coding DNA: TGTGCCAGCTCATCTACTACAGGGAGTGGGACCCAGTACTTC.

The V call is TRBV7-2, the J call TRBJ2-3; D is unresolved. V lost 2 bases, J lost 4 bases, and 10 bases lay in between. Germline V gene sequence: CDR1 SGHTA, CDR2 FQGNSA. The CDR3 contains 14 residues. The CDR3: CASSLMLPPDTQYF. The CDR3 DNA sequence: TGTGCCAGCAGCTTAATGCTCCCTCCAGATACGCAGTATTTT.

The V gene is TRBV7-9, the J gene TRBJ1-2; no clear D. The V gene lost 1 base and the J gene lost 4 bases, with 10 bases spanning the gap. Germline CDR1 SEHNR, CDR2 FQNEAQ (reference sequence). This CDR3 region has 14 residues. CDR3 nucleotides: TGTGCCAGCAGCTTAGGTGTCGGTAGCTATGGCTACACCTTC. It codes for CASSLGVGSYGYTF.

This rearrangement joins TRBV5-5 to TRBJ2-5; TRBD1 might be the D (6 bases). Germline V gene data show CDR1 as SGHKS and CDR2 as YYEKEE (reference sequence). The ends were cut back, 2 bases at V and 5 bases at J, with 22 bases in the middle. The CDR3 loop spans 17 amino acids. CDR3 in amino acids: CASSFLPGTTIGETQYF. Here the CDR3 DNA reads TGTGCCAGCAGCTTTCTCCCCGGGACAACGATCGGGGAGACCCAGTACTTC. Filled out from reference TRBV5-5 and TRBJ2-5, the complete variable domain reads DAGVTQSPTHLIKTRGQQVTLRCSPISGHKSVSWYQQVLGQGPQFIFQYYEKEERGRGNFPDRFSARQFPNYSSELNVNALLLGDSALYLCASSFLPGTTIGETQYFGPGTRLLVL.

The gene calls are TRBV5-1 and TRBJ2-3, with a weak D call TRBD1 (5 bases). Germline V gene sequence: CDR1 SGHRS, CDR2 YFSETQ. The V end was cut by 4 bases, the J end by 4 bases, with 16 bases between. The CDR3 is made up of 15 amino acids. This chain's CDR3 is CASSPWGDQADTQYF. DNA for the CDR3: TGCGCCAGCAGCCCCTGGGGCGATCAAGCAGATACGCAGTATTTT.

The CDR3 loop reads CASSLGRGETQYF. The CDR3 nucleotides read TGTGCCAGCAGCCTGGGGCGGGGAGAGACCCAGTACTTC. V gene TRBV6-6 combines with J gene TRBJ2-5; D is possibly TRBD2 (6 bases). The CDR3 totals 13 residues. Between the trimmed V and J ends, which lost 6 bases and 4 bases, there was a span of 12 bases. Germline-derived CDR1 and CDR2 are MNHNY and SVGAGI (reference sequence).

V usage is TRBV18 and J usage is TRBJ2-7, with 9 bases matching TRBD1. Germline V gives CDR1 KGHSH, CDR2 LQKENI. CDR3 length: 15 residues. Germline trimming cut 3 bases from V and 6 bases from J; bases unmatched to any gene: 9. CDR3: CASSPTPGTGSEQYF. CDR3 sequence (DNA): TGTGCCAGCTCACCTACTCCCGGGACAGGGTCCGAGCAGTACTTC.

This chain uses TRBV11-1 with TRBJ1-5, with a possible D match to TRBD1 (5 bases). This CDR3 has 15 amino acids. CDR1 and CDR2 (germline): SGHAT, FQDESV (reference sequence). V shed 1 base and J shed 2 bases, with 9 bases lying between them. The CDR3 DNA follows: TGTGCCAGCAGCTTAGATGCAGGGCGCAATCAGCCCCAGCATTTT. It yields the protein CASSLDAGRNQPQHF.

The chain employs TRBV10-2 and TRBJ1-3, with 7 bases matching TRBD1. The junction had 5 bases not matched to a gene; V was cut back by 3 bases and J by 3 bases. Per the germline V gene, CDR1 is WSHSY and CDR2 is SAAADI. This CDR3 has 15 residues. The CDR3 nucleotides are TGCGCCAGCAGTGAAGGGGGCTATTTTGGAAACACCATATATTTT. Amino acid sequence: CASSEGGYFGNTIYF.

V is TRBV29-1 and J is TRBJ2-2, with 10 nucleotides matching TRBD2. Germline assignment: CDR1 SQVTM and CDR2 ANQGSEA. V shed 4 bases and J 4 bases; nucleotides not matched to a gene: 6. CDR3 size: 15 residues. The CDR3 DNA reads TGCAGCGTTGGGGTAGCGGGGGGACCCACCGGGGAGCTGTTTTTT. This translates into CSVGVAGGPTGELFF.

This clone was counted once. The chain is built from TRBV27 and TRBJ2-5; D not resolved. With 4 bases removed from V and 5 bases from J, the gap between germline ends came to 20 bases. Germline CDR1 reads MNHEY; CDR2 reads SMNVEV (reference sequence). The CDR3 runs 16 residues. CDR3 amino acids: CASSSYINWGTETQYF. CDR3 bases: TGTGCCAGCAGTTCTTATATAAACTGGGGAACGGAGACCCAGTACTTC.

This clone was counted a single time. This chain uses TRBV18 with TRBJ2-5; D not resolved. V was pared by 8 bases and J by 4 bases, with 17 bases between. The CDR3 contains 14 residues. In germline, CDR1 is KGHSH, CDR2 LQKENI. The CDR3 region is CASRPGVGGETQYF. The DNA of the CDR3 is TGTGCCAGCCGCCCCGGCGTAGGTGGAGAGACCCAGTACTTC.

This rearrangement joins TRBV11-3 to TRBJ1-3, with D perhaps TRBD1 (6 bases). The germline V gene encodes CDR1 SGHNT and CDR2 YENEEA. The CDR3 is 18 amino acids. The V and J ends lost 2 bases and 1 base respectively, with 18 bases between them. Here the CDR3 reads CASSLPLTGPGSGNTIYF. The DNA for the CDR3 is TGTGCCAGCAGCTTACCGCTGACAGGCCCGGGGTCTGGAAACACCATATATTTT.

Here the CDR3 reads CASSAGTGVLTGELFF. CDR3 in DNA: TGTGCCAGCAGTGCCGGGACAGGGGTTTTAACCGGGGAGCTGTTTTTT. The V and J genes are TRBV2 and TRBJ2-2; 10 positions match TRBD1. The V segment lost 4 bases and the J segment 5 bases; nucleotides outside the gene matches: 7. The CDR3 runs 16 residues. The germline gives CDR1 SNHLY, CDR2 FYNNEI.